This T cell receptor beta chain was obtained from a study of OX40 agonist ivuxolimab in advanced cancers. Study information: An agonistic anti-OX40 (CD134) antibody, ivuxolimab, was used to treat the patients.

TCRdb keeps only in-frame clones here, not all; method: immunoSEQ multiplex PCR. The sample contains 20,000 to 25,000 clones, 88% of which appear only once. V lost 5 bases and J lost 2, with 4 bases in between. Germline CDR1 is PRHDT and CDR2 is FYEKMQ (reference sequence). CDR3 size: 12 residues. Peripheral blood came from all dose cohorts at three timepoints. With respect to this clone: As yet, its antigen is unknown.

Study conclusions and caveats: Relative to CD4+, CD8+ T cells held more expanded clones on average. Certain nonresponders additionally had low normalized T-cell clonal expansion.

The source of this sequence is an adult with an advanced solid tumor such as melanoma, head and neck, liver or kidney cancer. The chain is built from TRBV13 and TRBJ1-3, with no clear D. This specimen was CD4+ or CD8+ T cells sorted from blood, taken in a trial of the OX40 agonist ivuxolimab. The CDR3 DNA follows: TGTGCCAGCAGCAGGACTGGAAACACCATATATTTT. Its translation is CASSRTGNTIYF.